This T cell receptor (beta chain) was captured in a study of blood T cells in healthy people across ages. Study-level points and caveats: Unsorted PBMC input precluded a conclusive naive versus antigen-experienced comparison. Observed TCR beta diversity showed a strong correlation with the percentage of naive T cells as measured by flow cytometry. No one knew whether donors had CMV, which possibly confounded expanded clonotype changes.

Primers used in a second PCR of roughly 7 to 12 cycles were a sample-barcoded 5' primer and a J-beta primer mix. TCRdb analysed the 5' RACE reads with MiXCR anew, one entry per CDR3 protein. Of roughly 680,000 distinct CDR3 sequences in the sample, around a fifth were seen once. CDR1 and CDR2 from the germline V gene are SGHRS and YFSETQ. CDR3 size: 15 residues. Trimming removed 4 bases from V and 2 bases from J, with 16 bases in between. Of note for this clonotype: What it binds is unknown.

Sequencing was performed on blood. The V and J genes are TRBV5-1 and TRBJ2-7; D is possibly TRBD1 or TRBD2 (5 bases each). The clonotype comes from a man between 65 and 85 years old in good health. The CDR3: CASSVETGLTYEQYF. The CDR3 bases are TGCGCCAGCAGCGTTGAGACGGGGCTAACCTACGAGCAGTACTTC.